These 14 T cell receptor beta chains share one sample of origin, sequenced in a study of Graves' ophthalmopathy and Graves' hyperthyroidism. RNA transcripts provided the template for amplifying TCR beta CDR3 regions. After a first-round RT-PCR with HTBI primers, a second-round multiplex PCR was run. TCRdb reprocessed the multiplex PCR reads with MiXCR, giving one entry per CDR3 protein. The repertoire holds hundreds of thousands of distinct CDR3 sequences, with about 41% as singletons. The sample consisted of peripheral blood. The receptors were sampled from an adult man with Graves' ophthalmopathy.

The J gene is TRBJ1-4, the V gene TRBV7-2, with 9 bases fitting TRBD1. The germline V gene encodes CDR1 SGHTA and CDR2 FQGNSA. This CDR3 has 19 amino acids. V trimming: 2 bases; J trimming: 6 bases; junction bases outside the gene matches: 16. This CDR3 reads CASSLPNRGTGTVHEKLFF. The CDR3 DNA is TGTGCCAGCAGCTTACCAAACAGGGGGACAGGGACGGTTCATGAAAAACTGTTTTTT.

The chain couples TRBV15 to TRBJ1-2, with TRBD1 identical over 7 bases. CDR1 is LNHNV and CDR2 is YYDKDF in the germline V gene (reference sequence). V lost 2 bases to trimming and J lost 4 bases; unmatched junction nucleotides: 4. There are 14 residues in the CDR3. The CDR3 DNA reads TGTGCCACCAGCAGATGGACAGGAGCCTATGGCTACACCTTC. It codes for CATSRWTGAYGYTF.

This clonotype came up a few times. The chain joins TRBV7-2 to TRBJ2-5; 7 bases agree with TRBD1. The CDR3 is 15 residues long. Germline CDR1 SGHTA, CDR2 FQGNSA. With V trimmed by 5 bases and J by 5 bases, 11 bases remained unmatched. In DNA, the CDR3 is TGTGCCAGCAGCCTCTGGGCGGGCAGGGGGGAGACCCAGTACTTC. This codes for CASSLWAGRGETQYF. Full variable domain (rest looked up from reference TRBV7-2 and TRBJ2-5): GAGVSQSPSNKVTEKGKDVELRCDPISGHTALYWYRQSLGQGLEFLIYFQGNSAPDKSGLPSDRFSAERTGGSVSTLTIQRTQQEDSAVYLCASSLWAGRGETQYFGPGTRLLVL.

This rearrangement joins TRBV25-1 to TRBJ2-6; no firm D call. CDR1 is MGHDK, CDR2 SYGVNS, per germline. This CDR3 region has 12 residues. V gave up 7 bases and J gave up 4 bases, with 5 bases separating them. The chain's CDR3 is CASTLGANVLTF. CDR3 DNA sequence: TGTGCCAGCACCTTGGGGGCCAACGTCCTGACTTTC.

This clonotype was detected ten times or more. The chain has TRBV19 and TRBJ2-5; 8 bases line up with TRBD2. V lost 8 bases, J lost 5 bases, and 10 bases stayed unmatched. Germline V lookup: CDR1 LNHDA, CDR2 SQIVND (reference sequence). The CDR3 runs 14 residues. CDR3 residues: CASGPGGGDETQYF. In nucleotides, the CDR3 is TGTGCCAGTGGTCCGGGGGGGGGCGATGAGACCCAGTACTTC.

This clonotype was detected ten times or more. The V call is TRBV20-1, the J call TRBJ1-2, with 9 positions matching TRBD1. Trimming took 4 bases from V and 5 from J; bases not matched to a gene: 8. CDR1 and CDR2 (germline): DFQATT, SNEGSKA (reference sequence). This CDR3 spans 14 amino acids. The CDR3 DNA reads TGCAGTGCTACCTCGGACAGGGGAAGGTATGGCTACACCTTC. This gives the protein CSATSDRGRYGYTF.

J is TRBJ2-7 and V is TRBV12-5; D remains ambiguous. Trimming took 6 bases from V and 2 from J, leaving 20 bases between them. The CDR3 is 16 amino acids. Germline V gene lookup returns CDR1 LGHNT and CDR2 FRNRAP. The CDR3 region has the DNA TGTGCTAGTGGCTACTCGGGTCGCCCGGGCACCTACGAGCAGTACTTC. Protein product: CASGYSGRPGTYEQYF.

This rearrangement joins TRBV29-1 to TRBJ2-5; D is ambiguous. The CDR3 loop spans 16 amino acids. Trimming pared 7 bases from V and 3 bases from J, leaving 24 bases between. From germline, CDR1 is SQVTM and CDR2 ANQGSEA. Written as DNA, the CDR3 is TGCAGCGCACGACCCCGTTCAATGAACACTGAAGAGACCCAGTACTTC. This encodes CSARPRSMNTEETQYF.

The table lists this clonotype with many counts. CDR3 region: CASSRQSSSGANVLTF. DNA of the CDR3: TGTGCCAGCAGCCGACAGTCCAGCTCTGGGGCCAACGTCCTGACTTTC. The chain couples TRBV5-5 to TRBJ2-6; D is perhaps TRBD1 (5 bases). V lost 4 bases and J lost 0, with 11 bases in between. This CDR3 spans 16 amino acids. Germline values: CDR1 SGHKS, CDR2 YYEKEE (reference sequence).

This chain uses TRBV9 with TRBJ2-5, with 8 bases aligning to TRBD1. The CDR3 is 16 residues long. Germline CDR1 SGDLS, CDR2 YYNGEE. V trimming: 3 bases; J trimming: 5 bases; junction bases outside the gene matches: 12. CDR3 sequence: CASSGNDRGPPETQYF. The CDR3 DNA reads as TGTGCCAGCAGCGGAAATGACAGGGGTCCCCCCGAGACCCAGTACTTC. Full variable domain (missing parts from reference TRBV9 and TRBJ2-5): DSGVTQTPKHLITATGQRVTLRCSPRSGDLSVYWYQQSLDQGLQFLIQYYNGEERAKGNILERFSAQQFPDLHSELNLSSLELGDSALYFCASSGNDRGPPETQYFGPGTRLLVL.

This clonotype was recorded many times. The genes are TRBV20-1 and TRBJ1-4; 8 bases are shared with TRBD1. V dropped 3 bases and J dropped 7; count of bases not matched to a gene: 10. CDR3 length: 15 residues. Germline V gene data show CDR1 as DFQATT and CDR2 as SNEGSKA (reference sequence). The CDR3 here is CSASAGRGQGEKLFF. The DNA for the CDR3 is TGCAGTGCTAGCGCGGGCAGGGGGCAGGGTGAAAAACTGTTTTTT.

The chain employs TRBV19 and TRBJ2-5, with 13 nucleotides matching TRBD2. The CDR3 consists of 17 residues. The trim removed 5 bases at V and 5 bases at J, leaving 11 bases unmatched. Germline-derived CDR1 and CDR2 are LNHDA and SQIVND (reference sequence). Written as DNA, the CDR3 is TGTGCCAGTAGTGCCTCCGGACTAGCGGGAGAGATGGAGACCCAGTACTTC. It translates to CASSASGLAGEMETQYF.

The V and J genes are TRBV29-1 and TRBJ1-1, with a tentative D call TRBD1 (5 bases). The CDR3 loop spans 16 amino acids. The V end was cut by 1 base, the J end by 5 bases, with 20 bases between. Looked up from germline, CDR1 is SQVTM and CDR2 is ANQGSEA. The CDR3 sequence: CSVEGRTSGAVTEAFF. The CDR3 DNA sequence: TGCAGCGTTGAAGGTCGGACTAGCGGGGCCGTAACTGAAGCTTTCTTT.

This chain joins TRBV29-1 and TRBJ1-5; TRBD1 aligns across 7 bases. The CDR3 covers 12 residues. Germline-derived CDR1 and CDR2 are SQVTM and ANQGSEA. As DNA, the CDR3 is TGCAGTGGGACAGATAGCAATCAGCCCCAGCATTTT. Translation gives CSGTDSNQPQHF.